The sequence of this T cell receptor beta chain was determined in a study of beta chain features in type 1 diabetes (dated by TCRdb to between 2018 and 2020). Looking at the study overall: Mean age, gender distribution, total cell number and subset yield did not differ between patients and healthy donors. A total of some 110 million sorted cells were examined across all samples, and the number of cells per subset was strongly correlated with RNA yield. In the study, TCRB repertoires of sorted circulating CD4+ T cell subsets from recently diagnosed type 1 diabetes patients were compared with those of matched healthy donors. Regulatory and stem cell-like memory subsets were obtained from only 8 patients and roughly 8 healthy donors, while naive and central memory subsets were obtained from all 30 or so donors.

Each donor gave one peripheral blood draw, about 110 mL on average, collected into heparinised tubes. Using a panel that included CD45RO, CCR7, CD25, CD127, CD95 and CD27, naive, central memory, regulatory and stem cell-like memory CD4+ T cells were sorted on a BD FACSAria II. Every sorted population had a purity above 95%. PBMCs were separated immediately by Lymphoprep density gradient centrifugation and were stained directly, without being cultured. To minimize batch effects, samples were stained and sorted in pairs, one healthy donor with one patient per experiment. Taken from the germline V gene, the CDR1 and CDR2 loops are SQVTM and ANQGSEA. For this chain, trimming is 7 bases at the V end and 7 bases at the J end, and the number of junction bases without a gene match is 9. Spanning cysteine to phenylalanine, the CDR3 consists of 13 amino acids. The CDR3 DNA has 39 bases and is translated from base 1.

Results and caveats for the whole study, not just this receptor: Naive, central memory and regulatory TCRB repertoires appeared to be more alike among patients than among healthy donors. Because cDNA was sequenced instead of genomic DNA, activated cells with high expression could be over-represented, although the groups did not differ in activation or CD3 levels. Shorter templates might be favored by PCR, yet because patient and control samples were amplified and corrected together, any such skew would affect both groups equally. Patients with type 1 diabetes made fewer insertions and deleted more nucleotides at VDJ recombination sites, implying thymic rearrangement abnormalities. A moderate but significant shortening of TCRB CDR3 length was observed in type 1 diabetes patients in all four CD4+ subsets. HLA sub-analyses involved small numbers of individuals, so any influence of HLA type on TCRB rearrangement remained unresolved.

In the case of this clone: Its recognized antigen is unknown. No qualities accompany the bases; no much larger clone lies one base away.

The entire isolated RNA was reverse transcribed using the High Capacity cDNA Reverse Transcription Kit, and thus expressed TCRB transcripts were sequenced. Deep immunoSEQ sequencing was applied to naive, central memory and regulatory T cell samples, giving an average of about 3.6 million total reads per sample. Sorted cells were lysed in RLT buffer, and RNA was extracted using DNase-treated RNeasy Micro or Mini kits according to cell number. To prevent cross-contamination, every cell subset was processed on its own, while patient and healthy donor samples were processed together. The immunoSEQ multiplex PCR was used to amplify TCRB sequences from cDNA, yielding 87-bp fragments that span the CDR3 region. Sequencing of the amplicons was performed on the Illumina HiSeq platform. In the source study's methods: Synthetic template baselines were used to correct PCR bias computationally, reads within Hamming distance 2 were collapsed together, and singletons that could not be merged were discarded. Reads were aligned to IMGT to assign V, D and J genes, CDR3 length, and insertions or deletions at six rearrangement sites. Clonotype counts were normalized to sorted cell number within each subset before computing true diversity and Gini coefficients with the tcR R package. Repertoire sharing was quantified using the overlap coefficient calculated on TCRB nucleotide sequences. Out-of-frame TCRB sequences from naive cells were analyzed to stand in for the pre-selection repertoire. TCRdb retrieved this table from immuneACCESS and kept in-frame rearrangements only. Not all clones are present; in checked studies, unresolved V genes account for under half, and no reason is known for the remainder. The DNA gave D and trimming, while V, J and clone size come from that table. A total of around 400,000 clones appear in this sample, over 9.5% of them only once. Around 0.02% of the sample goes to the ten largest clones.

The sequence links TRBV29-1 to TRBJ1-4; 7 bases in between match TRBD1. This TCR was sampled from a man younger than 30 in good health. The sample comprised naive CD4+ T cells from blood. What this sample's cell subset or site label stands for: true naive CD4+ T cells. The CDR3 has the sequence CSGMWQGGEKLFF. The nucleotides read TGCAGCGGGATGTGGCAGGGGGGTGAAAAACTGTTTTTT.